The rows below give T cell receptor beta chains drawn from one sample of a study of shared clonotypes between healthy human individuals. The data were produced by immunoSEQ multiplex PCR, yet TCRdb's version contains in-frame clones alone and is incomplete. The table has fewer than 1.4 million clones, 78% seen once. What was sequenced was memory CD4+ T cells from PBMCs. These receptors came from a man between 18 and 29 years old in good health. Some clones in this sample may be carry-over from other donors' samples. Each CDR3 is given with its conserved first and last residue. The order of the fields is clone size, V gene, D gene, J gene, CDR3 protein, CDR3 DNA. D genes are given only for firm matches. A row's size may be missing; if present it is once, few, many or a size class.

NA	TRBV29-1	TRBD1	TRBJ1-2	CSVEEQPGQTFYGYTF	TGCAGCGTCGAAGAGCAACCGGGACAGACTTTCTATGGCTACACCTTC
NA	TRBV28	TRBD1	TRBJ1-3	CASRTGGVGNTIYF	TGTGCCAGCCGAACAGGGGGAGTTGGAAACACCATATATTTT
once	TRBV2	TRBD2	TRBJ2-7	CASSRLAGSYEQYF	TGTGCCAGCAGCCGACTAGCGGGGTCTTACGAGCAGTACTTC
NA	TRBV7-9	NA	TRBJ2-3	CASSPRNTDFTDTQYF	TGTGCCAGCAGCCCAAGGAACACCGACTTCACAGATACGCAGTATTTT
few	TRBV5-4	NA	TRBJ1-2	CASVPGLGAGNYGYTF	TGTGCCAGCGTACCCGGGCTGGGGGCCGGCAACTATGGCTACACCTTC
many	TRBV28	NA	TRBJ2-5	CASSSAGTSGETQYF	TGTGCCAGCAGTTCGGCGGGAACTTCGGGAGAGACCCAGTACTTC
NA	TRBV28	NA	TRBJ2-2	CASSLLGGDTGELFF	TGTGCCAGCAGTTTACTTGGAGGGGACACCGGGGAGCTGTTTTTT
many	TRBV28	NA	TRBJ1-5	CASSLAGSLGQPQHF	TGTGCCAGCAGTTTAGCAGGGTCCCTGGGGCAGCCCCAGCATTTT
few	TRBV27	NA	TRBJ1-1	CASGGVTEAFF	TGTGCCAGCGGAGGGGTCACTGAAGCTTTCTTT
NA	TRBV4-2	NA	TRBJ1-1	CASSQPGGGTEAFF	TGTGCCAGCAGCCAACCGGGGGGGGGCACTGAAGCTTTCTTT